The entry below gives a single T cell receptor (beta chain) sequence along with its context. No antigen is known for it. No much larger clone exists at a distance of one base, and base qualities are not known. The CDR3 sequence holds 16 residues, the cysteine and phenylalanine included. Kept here is only the CDR3 DNA, which spans 48 bases and is read in frame from base 1. From the germline V gene (reference sequence), CDR1 is MNHNY and CDR2 is SVGAGI. V trim: 0 bases; J trim: 6 bases; unmatched bases: 11. This sample is drawn from a study of cytomegalovirus exposure and HLA in healthy donors (dated by TCRdb to about 2017). Context from the whole study: According to a later analysis, one platform produced both the roughly 130 validation repertoires and the 720 or so repertoires of the first cohort. The study aimed to test whether signatures of past pathogen exposure could be identified by cataloging public T cell receptors. A separate validation cohort of about 110 different subjects was used in addition to the 666-subject first cohort. To predict cytomegalovirus infection status, the study combined high-throughput TCR immunosequencing, statistical association of individual TCRs with disease status, and machine learning.

The receptor library was made with the immunoSEQ multiplex PCR assay. In the source study's methods: To diagnose cytomegalovirus status from the catalog of TCR beta chain sequences, a statistical classification framework was built. This immuneACCESS table, as held by TCRdb, lists in-frame sequences with V and J called but not all clones. Of the missing ones, under half trace to an unresolved V gene in checked studies; the others have no known cause. V and J calls and clone size are copied from that table; D and trimming were computed from the DNA. For this sample there are around 150,000 clones; more than 80% appear just once. Of the sample, 3% falls within the top ten clones. Separate from the approximately 700-subject first cohort, the validation cohort of around 130 subjects was the group to which the donors belonged. What the study reported, not specific to this receptor: While some public TCRs were present in many individuals, most TCR sequences turned up only very rarely across donors. A later analysis lacked HLA typing for the validation cohort, so it scored co-occurrence in that cohort across all 110 or so repertoires. The authors suggested that the approach could potentially be generalized to other disease states and immunological phenotypes. In both the original and validation cohorts, the classifier was reported to diagnose cytomegalovirus status with high specificity and sensitivity. Three of the identified cytomegalovirus-associated TCR beta chains were confirmed in vitro to be specific for cytomegalovirus antigens. A later analysis found that TCRs clustered in the first cohort also tended to co-occur in the 120 or so validation repertoires, with approximately 95% of cluster scores above 0. The study gave a list of about 170 TCR beta chains associated with cytomegalovirus.

This TCR was recovered from a woman aged 18 to 35 in good health and CMV-seropositive. The chain is made from TRBV6-6 and TRBJ2-7; TRBD1 aligns with 7 central bases. The sequenced material came from PBMCs. The nucleotides read TGTGCCAGCAGTTACTCGAGGAAGTACAGGGGCCGCGAGCAGTACTTC. Translated, this gives CASSYSRKYRGREQYF.